This T cell receptor beta chain was found in a study of T-cell reconstitution after alpha-beta-depleted transplantation in children. CDR3 length: 14 residues. V shed 3 bases, J shed 6 bases, and the junction held 5 bases outside the gene matches. Germline values: CDR1 DFQATT, CDR2 SNEGSKA (reference sequence). For TCRbeta, the library was prepared with unique molecular identifiers. MiXCR, applied by TCRdb to the PCR reads, yields one record per CDR3 protein. The data show hundreds of thousands of distinct CDR3 sequences, roughly 15% seen once. The genes are TRBV20-1 and TRBJ2-1, with 10 bases matching TRBD2. Sequencing was performed on PBMCs from the stem cell graft donor, taken from the stem cell graft. The receptor was derived from a human donor who donated a stem cell graft to a child with acute myeloid leukemia. CDR3 loop: CSASSASGGNEQFF. The CDR3 DNA reads TGCAGTGCTAGTTCGGCTAGCGGGGGCAATGAGCAGTTCTTC.